This section outlines one T cell receptor beta chain sequence together with its context. What it recognizes is unknown. This entry is derived from a study of cytotoxic CD8 clonotypes in ibrutinib-treated CLL. Study-level findings and limits: Contraction or stability on treatment was seen for public clonotypes, which were uncommon. Clonality showed a rise at ibrutinib response that reversed toward baseline at progression. In comparison with age-matched healthy donors, baseline clonality was higher and tracked circulating CD8+ T-cell counts.

Deep sequencing aimed at 1 in 200,000 to 1 in 1 million T cells' resolution. Data came from immunoSEQ multiplex PCR; TCRdb stores just in-frame clones and leaves some out. The sample includes around 200,000 clones, 79% of them seen just once. CDR1 is SGHAT, CDR2 FQNNGV, per germline. The CDR3 totals 15 residues. With 5 bases removed from V and 5 bases from J, the gap between germline ends came to 17 bases. The V gene is TRBV11-2, the J gene TRBJ2-3; D perhaps matches TRBD1 (6 bases). The receptor was derived from a human donor with chronic lymphocytic leukemia. The sample consisted of PBMCs, taken after 12 months of ibrutinib treatment. The chain's CDR3 is CASSPVGALGDTQYF. CDR3 DNA: TGTGCCAGCAGCCCGGTGGGGGCGCTGGGAGATACGCAGTATTTT.